The present TCR beta chain was sequenced within a study of naive and memory T cell subsets. Study observations and caveats: Potentially, T cell activation and differentiation skew this RNA-based measurement.

Whole blood, 2.5 ml, came from adult healthy volunteers. TCR cDNA received a 3' ligated oligonucleotide that carried a UMI. Reverse transcription used DNase-treated unsorted total RNA, aiming for about 1 to 1000 ng. Trimming left V 4 bases short and J 3 bases short, with 8 bases between. This CDR3 has 13 residues. Germline values: CDR1 KGHSH, CDR2 LQKENI. This clonotype was detected many times. Its specificity is unknown. Alpha and beta constant region primers primed reverse transcription for blood and skin samples. Amplification of ligated cDNA took four PCR rounds with SP2 and nested alpha and beta constant primers. TCRdb re-called the 5' RACE reads through MiXCR, storing one row per CDR3 protein. The sample shows under 25,000 distinct CDR3 sequences, approximately 3.9% of them seen only once.

This receptor was obtained from a male donor in good health. This chain joins TRBV18 and TRBJ2-3, with a weak D call TRBD2 (5 bases). The DNA of the CDR3 is TGTGCCAGCTCACGGACGGGGACAGATACGCAGTATTTT. Its translation: CASSRTGTDTQYF.